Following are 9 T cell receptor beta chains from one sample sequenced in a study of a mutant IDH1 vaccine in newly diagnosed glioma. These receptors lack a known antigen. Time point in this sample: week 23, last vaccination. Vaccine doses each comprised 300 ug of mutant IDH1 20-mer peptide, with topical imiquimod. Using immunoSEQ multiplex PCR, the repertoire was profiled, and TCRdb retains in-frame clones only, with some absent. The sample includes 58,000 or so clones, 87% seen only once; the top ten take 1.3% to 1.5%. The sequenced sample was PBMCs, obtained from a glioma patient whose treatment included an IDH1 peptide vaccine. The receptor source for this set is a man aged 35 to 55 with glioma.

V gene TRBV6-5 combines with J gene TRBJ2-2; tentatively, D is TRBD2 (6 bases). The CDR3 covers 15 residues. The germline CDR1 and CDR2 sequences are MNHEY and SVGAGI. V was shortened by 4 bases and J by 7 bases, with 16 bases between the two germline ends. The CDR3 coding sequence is TGTGCCAGCAGTTGGAGGGCCATAGTGCTCGGGGAGCTGTTTTTT. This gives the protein CASSWRAIVLGELFF.

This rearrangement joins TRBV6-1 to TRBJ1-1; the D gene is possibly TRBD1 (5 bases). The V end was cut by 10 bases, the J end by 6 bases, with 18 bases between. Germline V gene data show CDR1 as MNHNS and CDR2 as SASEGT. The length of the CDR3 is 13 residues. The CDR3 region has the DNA TGTGCCATCCGAAGAAGGGGCGCGTCTGAAGCTTTCTTT. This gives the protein CAIRRRGASEAFF.

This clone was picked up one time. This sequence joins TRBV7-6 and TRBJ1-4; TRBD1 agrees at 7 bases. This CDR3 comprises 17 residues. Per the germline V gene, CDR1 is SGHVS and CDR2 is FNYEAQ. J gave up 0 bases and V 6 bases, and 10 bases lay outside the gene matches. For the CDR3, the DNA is TGTGCCAGCAGTCAACAGGGGTACTCTTCAACTAATGAAAAACTGTTTTTT. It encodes CASSQQGYSSTNEKLFF.

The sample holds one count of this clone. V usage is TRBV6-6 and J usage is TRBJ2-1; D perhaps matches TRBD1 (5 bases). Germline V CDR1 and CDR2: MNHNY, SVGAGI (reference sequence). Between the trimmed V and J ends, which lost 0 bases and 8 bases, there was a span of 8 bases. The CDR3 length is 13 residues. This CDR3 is CASSYSGAHEQFF. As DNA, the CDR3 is TGTGCCAGCAGTTACTCAGGGGCCCATGAGCAGTTCTTC.

Written as DNA, the CDR3 is TGTGCCAGCAGCCAAGATAGCAGGGGCAGTGCTGAAGCTTTCTTT. It is translated as CASSQDSRGSAEAFF. The rearrangement uses TRBV4-2 and TRBJ1-1; a possible D gene is TRBD1 (6 bases). The length of the CDR3 is 15 residues. Trimming pared 0 bases from V and 6 bases from J, leaving 14 bases between. Germline V gene lookup returns CDR1 LGHNA and CDR2 YNFKEQ.

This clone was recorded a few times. CDR3 DNA sequence: TGTGCCAGCAGCTTGTCTCCGAGCTCCTACAATGAGCAGTTCTTC. Amino acids: CASSLSPSSYNEQFF. V is TRBV7-2 and J is TRBJ2-1; the D is unclear. This CDR3 has 15 residues. Trimming stripped 3 bases from V and 0 bases from J, with 9 bases between. In germline, CDR1 is SGHTA, CDR2 FQGNSA.

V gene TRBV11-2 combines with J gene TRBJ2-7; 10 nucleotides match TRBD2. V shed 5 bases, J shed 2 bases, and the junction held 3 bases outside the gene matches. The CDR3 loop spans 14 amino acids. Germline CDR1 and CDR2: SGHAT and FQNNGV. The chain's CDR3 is CASSRLAGPYEQYF. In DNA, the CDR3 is TGTGCCAGCAGCCGACTAGCGGGCCCCTACGAGCAGTACTTC.

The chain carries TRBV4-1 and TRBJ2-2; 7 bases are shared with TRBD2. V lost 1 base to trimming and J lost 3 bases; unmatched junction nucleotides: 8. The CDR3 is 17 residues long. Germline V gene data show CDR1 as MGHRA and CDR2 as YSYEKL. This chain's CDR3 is CASSQGSGGKDTGELFF. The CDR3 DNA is TGCGCCAGCAGCCAAGGTTCCGGGGGGAAGGACACCGGGGAGCTGTTTTTT.

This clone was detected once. The CDR3 DNA reads as TGCGCCAGCACCGGACTAGCGGGAGGGGCTGGGGCCAACGTCCTGACTTTC. This gives the protein CASTGLAGGAGANVLTF. This rearrangement joins TRBV10-1 to TRBJ2-6; the match to TRBD2 covers 15 bases. This CDR3 comprises 17 residues. Germline CDR1 reads WNHNN; CDR2 reads SYGVQD (reference sequence). After removal of 7 bases from V and 2 bases from J, the junction contained 3 bases not matched to a gene.